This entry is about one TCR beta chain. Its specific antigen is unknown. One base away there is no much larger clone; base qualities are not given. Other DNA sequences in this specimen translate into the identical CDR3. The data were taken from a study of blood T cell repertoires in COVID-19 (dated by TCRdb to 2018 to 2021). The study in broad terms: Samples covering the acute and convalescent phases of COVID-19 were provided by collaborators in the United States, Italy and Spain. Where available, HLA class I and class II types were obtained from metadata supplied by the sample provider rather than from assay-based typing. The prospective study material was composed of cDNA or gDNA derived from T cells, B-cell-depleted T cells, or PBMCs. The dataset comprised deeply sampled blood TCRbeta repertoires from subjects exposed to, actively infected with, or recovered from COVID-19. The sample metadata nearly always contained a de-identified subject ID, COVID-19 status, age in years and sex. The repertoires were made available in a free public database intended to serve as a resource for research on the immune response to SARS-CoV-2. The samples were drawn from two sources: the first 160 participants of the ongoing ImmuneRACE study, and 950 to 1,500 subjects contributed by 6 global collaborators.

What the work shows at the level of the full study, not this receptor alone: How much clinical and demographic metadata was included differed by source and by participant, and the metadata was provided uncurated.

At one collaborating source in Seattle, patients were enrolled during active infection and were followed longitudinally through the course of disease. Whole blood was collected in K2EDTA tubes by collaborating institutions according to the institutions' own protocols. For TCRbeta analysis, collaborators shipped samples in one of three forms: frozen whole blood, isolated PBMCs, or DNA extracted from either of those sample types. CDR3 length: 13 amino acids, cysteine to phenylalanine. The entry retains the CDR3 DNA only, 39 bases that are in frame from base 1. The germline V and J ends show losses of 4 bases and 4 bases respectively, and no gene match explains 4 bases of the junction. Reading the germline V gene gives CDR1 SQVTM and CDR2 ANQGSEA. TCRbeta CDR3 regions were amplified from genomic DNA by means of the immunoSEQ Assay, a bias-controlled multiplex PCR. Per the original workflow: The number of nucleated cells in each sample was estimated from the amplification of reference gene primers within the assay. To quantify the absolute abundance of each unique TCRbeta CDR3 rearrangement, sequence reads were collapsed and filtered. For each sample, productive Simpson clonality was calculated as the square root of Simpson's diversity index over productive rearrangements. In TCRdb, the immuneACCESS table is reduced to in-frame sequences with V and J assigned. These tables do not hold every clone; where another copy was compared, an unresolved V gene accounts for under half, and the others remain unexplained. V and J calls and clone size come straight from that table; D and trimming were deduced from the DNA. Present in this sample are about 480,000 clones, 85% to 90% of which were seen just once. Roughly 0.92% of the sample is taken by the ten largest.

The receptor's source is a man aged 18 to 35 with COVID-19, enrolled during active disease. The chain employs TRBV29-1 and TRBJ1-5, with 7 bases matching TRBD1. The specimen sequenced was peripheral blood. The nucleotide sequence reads TGCAGCGTTGGACAGGGTGGGAATCAGCCCCAGCATTTT. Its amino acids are CSVGQGGNQPQHF.